These 13 T cell receptor beta chains came from one sample sequenced in a study of shared clonotypes between healthy human individuals. Generated by immunoSEQ multiplex PCR, the TCRdb table keeps only in-frame clones and is missing some. Of some 2,000,000 clones listed, roughly 95% are singletons. The sequenced sample was naive CD4+ T cells sorted from blood. The sample's subset: CD45RA+ positively selected. These receptors all come from a man between 18 and 29 years old in good health.

V and J are TRBV7-2 and TRBJ2-2, with 8 bases identical to TRBD2. The length of the CDR3 is 15 residues. The V and J ends lost 6 bases and 1 base, in that order; junction bases with no gene match: 4. From germline, CDR1 is SGHTA and CDR2 FQGNSA. The DNA for the CDR3 is TGTGCCAGCAGTATTAGCGGGGAGAACACCGGGGAGCTGTTTTTT. It yields the protein CASSISGENTGELFF.

This clone has a single count. The chain combines TRBV27 with TRBJ2-7, with 7 nucleotides matching TRBD1. CDR3 length: 14 amino acids. Germline assignment: CDR1 MNHEY and CDR2 SMNVEV (reference sequence). Trimming at V came to 6 bases and at J to 4 bases, leaving 9 bases not matched to a gene. CDR3 coding DNA: TGTGCCAGCAGGCGACAGGGTACCCTTTACGAGCAGTACTTC. Its protein product is CASRRQGTLYEQYF.

The V call is TRBV27, the J call TRBJ1-4; 9 bases match TRBD1. Germline CDR1 and CDR2: MNHEY and SMNVEV (reference sequence). The V and J ends lost 6 bases and 10 bases, in that order; junction bases with no gene match: 9. The CDR3 consists of 14 residues. As DNA, the CDR3 is TGTGCCAGCAGCGAAACGGGACAGGGCAGAAAACTGTTTTTT. This gives the protein CASSETGQGRKLFF.

The chain employs TRBV15 and TRBJ1-5; TRBD1 matches 8 bases. V was clipped by 0 bases and J by 3 bases; unmatched bases: 4. CDR1 is LNHNV and CDR2 is YYDKDF in the germline V gene (reference sequence). This CDR3 spans 16 amino acids. The CDR3 sequence is CATSRDSGGFNQPQHF. In DNA form, the CDR3 reads TGTGCCACCAGCAGAGACTCAGGGGGCTTCAATCAGCCCCAGCATTTT.

This clone was recorded only once. The rearrangement links TRBV6-5 to TRBJ2-7; 7 nucleotides agree with TRBD1. The ends lost 2 bases at V and 0 bases at J; junction bases unmatched: 4. The germline CDR1 and CDR2 sequences are MNHEY and SVGAGI. The CDR3 extends over 15 amino acids. The CDR3 spells CASSYRRGYSYEQYF. In DNA form, the CDR3 reads TGTGCCAGCAGTTACCGCAGGGGGTACTCCTACGAGCAGTACTTC.

This chain links TRBV18 with TRBJ1-6; 10 bases align to TRBD1. The germline CDR1 and CDR2 sequences are KGHSH and LQKENI. The CDR3 has 16 residues. The ends lost 2 bases at V and 10 bases at J; junction bases unmatched: 8. CDR3 DNA: TGTGCCAGCTCACCAATTGGGACAGGGGCTCGCTCACCCCTCCACTTT. Its protein product is CASSPIGTGARSPLHF. The full variable domain, in which reference TRBV18 and TRBJ1-6 provide the parts outside the CDR3, is NAGVMQNPRHLVRRRGQEARLRCSPMKGHSHVYWYRQLPEEGLKFMVYLQKENIIDESGMPKERFSAEFPKEGPSILRIQQVVRGDSAAYFCASSPIGTGARSPLHFGNGTRLTVT.

This chain connects TRBV4-3 to TRBJ2-1; D assignment may be TRBD1 or TRBD2 (5 bases each). The CDR3 is made up of 18 amino acids. Trimming took off 0 bases at V and 4 bases at J, with 19 bases between the two ends. CDR1 is LGHNA, CDR2 YSLEER, per germline. This CDR3 reads CASSQDPQSGTFYNEQFF. The CDR3 DNA follows: TGCGCCAGCAGCCAAGACCCCCAATCCGGGACCTTTTACAATGAGCAGTTCTTC.

The chain has TRBV4-1 and TRBJ1-2; possible D gene TRBD1, 5 bases. Between the trimmed V and J ends, which lost 0 bases and 0 bases, there was a span of 14 bases. The CDR3 sequence is 17 residues long. Germline loops: CDR1 MGHRA, CDR2 YSYEKL. CDR3 DNA sequence: TGCGCCAGCAGCCAAGACCTGGGGCCAGTAGCTAACTATGGCTACACCTTC. This gives the protein CASSQDLGPVANYGYTF.

About this clone: Other DNA sequences in this specimen translate into the identical CDR3. V is TRBV28 and J is TRBJ1-5; D is possibly TRBD1 (5 bases). Trimming stripped 6 bases from V and 7 bases from J, with 10 bases between. Per the germline V gene, CDR1 is MDHEN and CDR2 is SYDVKM. The CDR3 contains 12 residues. The CDR3 DNA reads as TGTGCCAGCAGACGACAGAACCAGCCCCAGCATTTT. This translates into CASRRQNQPQHF.

CDR3 DNA sequence: TGTGCCAGTTGGGACAGTCGGAACTATGGCTACACCTTC. Encoded protein: CASWDSRNYGYTF. The V and J genes are TRBV6-5 and TRBJ1-2; 7 nucleotides line up with TRBD1. Germline CDR1 is MNHEY and CDR2 is SVGAGI. The CDR3 spans 13 residues. With 9 bases clipped from V and 2 bases from J, the junction kept 6 bases outside the gene matches.

The genes are TRBV29-1 and TRBJ2-7; D may correspond to TRBD1 or TRBD2 (5 bases each). This CDR3 has 12 residues. Per the germline V gene, CDR1 is SQVTM and CDR2 is ANQGSEA. Trimming pared 7 bases from V and 6 bases from J, leaving 16 bases between. The CDR3 DNA sequence: TGCAGCGGTACCGCCGGGACCTCCGAGCAGTACTTC. Translated: CSGTAGTSEQYF.

This clone came up a few times. The chain is built from TRBV4-1 and TRBJ2-1; weak D call: TRBD1 (6 bases). The CDR3 extends over 17 amino acids. The V gene's germline CDR1 is MGHRA and CDR2 YSYEKL. With 8 bases removed from V and 2 bases from J, the gap between germline ends came to 22 bases. The CDR3 region is CASGDSRGSSTYNEQFF. The CDR3, as DNA: TGCGCCAGCGGCGATAGCAGGGGTAGTTCCACCTACAATGAGCAGTTCTTC.

This clone was recorded once. The V call is TRBV30, the J call TRBJ1-3, with unresolved D. CDR3 size: 15 residues. V was cut by 0 bases and J by 7 bases, with 16 bases left in between. Germline CDR1 reads GTSNPN; CDR2 reads SVGIG (reference sequence). As DNA, the CDR3 is TGTGCCTGGAGTGTACCCCGGGTTTTAGGTAACACCATATATTTT. This encodes CAWSVPRVLGNTIYF. Full variable domain (outside the CDR3, taken from reference TRBV30 and TRBJ1-3): SQTIHQWPATLVQPVGSPLSLECTVEGTSNPNLYWYRQAAGRGLQLLFYSVGIGQISSEVPQNLSASRPQDRQFILSSKKLLLSDSGFYLCAWSVPRVLGNTIYFGEGSWLTVV.